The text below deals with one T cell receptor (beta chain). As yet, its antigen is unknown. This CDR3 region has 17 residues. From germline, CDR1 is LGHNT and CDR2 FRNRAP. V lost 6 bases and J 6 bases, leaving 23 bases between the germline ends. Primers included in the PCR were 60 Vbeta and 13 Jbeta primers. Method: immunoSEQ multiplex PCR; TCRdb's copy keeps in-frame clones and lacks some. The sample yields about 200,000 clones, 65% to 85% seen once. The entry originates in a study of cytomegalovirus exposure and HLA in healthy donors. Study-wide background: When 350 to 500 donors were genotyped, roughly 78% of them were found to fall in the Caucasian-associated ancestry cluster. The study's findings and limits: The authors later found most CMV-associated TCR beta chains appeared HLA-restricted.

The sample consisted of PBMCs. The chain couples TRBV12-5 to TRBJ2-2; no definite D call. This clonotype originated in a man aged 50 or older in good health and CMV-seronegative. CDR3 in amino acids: CASGQPTSHPGSGELFF. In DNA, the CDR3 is TGTGCTAGTGGCCAACCGACCAGCCACCCAGGCTCCGGGGAGCTGTTTTTT.